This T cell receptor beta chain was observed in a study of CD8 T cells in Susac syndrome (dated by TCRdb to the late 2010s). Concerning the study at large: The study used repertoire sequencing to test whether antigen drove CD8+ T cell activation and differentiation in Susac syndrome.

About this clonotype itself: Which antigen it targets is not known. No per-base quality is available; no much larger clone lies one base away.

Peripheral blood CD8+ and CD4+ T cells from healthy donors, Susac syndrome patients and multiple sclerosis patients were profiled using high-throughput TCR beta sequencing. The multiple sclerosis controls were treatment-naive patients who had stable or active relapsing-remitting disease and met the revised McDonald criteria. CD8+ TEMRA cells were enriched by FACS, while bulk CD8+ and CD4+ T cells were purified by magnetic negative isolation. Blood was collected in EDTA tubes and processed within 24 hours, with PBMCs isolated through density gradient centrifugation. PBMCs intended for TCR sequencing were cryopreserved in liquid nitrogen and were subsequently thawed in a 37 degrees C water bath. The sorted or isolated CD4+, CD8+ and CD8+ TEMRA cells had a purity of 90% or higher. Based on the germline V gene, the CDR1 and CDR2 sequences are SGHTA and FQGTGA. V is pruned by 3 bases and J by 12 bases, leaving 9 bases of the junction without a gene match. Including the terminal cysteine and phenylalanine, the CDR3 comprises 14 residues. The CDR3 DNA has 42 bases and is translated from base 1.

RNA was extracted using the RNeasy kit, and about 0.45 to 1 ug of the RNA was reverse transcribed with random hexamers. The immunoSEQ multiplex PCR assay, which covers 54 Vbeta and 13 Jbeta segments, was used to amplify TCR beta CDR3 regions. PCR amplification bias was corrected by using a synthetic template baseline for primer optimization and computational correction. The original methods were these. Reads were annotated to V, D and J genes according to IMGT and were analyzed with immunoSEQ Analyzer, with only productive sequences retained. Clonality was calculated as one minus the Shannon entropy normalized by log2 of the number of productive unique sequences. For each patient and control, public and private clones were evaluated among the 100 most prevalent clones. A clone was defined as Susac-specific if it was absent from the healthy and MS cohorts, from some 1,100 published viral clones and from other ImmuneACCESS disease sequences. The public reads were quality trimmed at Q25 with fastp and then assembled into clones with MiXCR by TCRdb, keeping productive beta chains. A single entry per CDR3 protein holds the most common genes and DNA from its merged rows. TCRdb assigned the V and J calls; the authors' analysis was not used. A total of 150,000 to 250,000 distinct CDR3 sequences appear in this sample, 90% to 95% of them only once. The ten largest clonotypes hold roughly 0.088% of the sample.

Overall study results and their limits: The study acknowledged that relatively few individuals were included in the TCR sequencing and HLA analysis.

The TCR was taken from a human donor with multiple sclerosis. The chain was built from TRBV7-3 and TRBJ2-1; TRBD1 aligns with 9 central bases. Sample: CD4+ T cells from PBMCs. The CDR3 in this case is CASSFGQGPQGQFF. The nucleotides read TGTGCCAGCAGCTTCGGACAGGGGCCGCAAGGGCAGTTCTTC.